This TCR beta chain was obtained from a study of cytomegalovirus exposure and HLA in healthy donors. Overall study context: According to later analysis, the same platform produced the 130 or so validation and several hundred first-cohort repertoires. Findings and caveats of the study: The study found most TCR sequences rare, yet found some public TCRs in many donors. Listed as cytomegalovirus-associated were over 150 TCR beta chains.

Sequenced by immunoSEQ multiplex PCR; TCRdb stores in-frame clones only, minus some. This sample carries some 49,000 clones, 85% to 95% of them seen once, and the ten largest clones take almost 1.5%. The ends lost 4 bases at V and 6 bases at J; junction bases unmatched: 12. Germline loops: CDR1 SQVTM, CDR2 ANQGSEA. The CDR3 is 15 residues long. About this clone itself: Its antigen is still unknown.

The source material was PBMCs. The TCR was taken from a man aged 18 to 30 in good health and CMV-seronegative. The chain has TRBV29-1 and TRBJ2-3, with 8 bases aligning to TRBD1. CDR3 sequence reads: CSVGFGTGLGDTQYF. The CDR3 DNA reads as TGCAGCGTTGGATTCGGGACAGGACTCGGGGATACGCAGTATTTT.